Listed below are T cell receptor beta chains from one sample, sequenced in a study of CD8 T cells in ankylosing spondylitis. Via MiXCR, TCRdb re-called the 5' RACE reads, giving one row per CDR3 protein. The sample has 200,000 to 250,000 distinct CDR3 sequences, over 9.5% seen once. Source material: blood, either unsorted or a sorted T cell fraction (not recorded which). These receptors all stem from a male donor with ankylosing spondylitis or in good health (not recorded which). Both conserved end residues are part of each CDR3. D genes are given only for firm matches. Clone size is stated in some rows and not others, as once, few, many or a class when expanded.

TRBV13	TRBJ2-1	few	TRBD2	TGTGCCAGCAGCCCTCCCCGGACTAGCGGGGGCCCCAATGAGCAGTTCTTC	CASSPPRTSGGPNEQFF
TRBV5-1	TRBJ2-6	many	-	TGCGCCAGCAGCTTGGGGATCTCTGGGGCCAACGTCCTGACTTTC	CASSLGISGANVLTF
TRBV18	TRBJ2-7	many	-	TGTGCCAGCTCACCACAGGGCATGTACGAGCAGTACTTC	CASSPQGMYEQYF
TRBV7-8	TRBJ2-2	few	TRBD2	TGTGCCAGCAGTATAGCGAGCGGGGGGAACACCGGGGAGCTGTTTTTT	CASSIASGGNTGELFF
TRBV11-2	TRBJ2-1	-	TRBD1	TGTGCCAGCAGCTTATGGACAGGCCCTGGTGAGCAGTTCTTC	CASSLWTGPGEQFF
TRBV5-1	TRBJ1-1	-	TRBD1	TGCGCCAGCAGCTTGGGATCACAGGGGGCTAGCACTGAAGCTTTCTTT	CASSLGSQGASTEAFF
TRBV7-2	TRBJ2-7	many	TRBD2	TGTGCCAGCAGCTTAGAGGAGACTAGCGTGTACGAGCAGTACTTC	CASSLEETSVYEQYF
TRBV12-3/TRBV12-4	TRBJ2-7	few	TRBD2	TGTGCCAGCAGCCCGGGGACTAGGGTTGCCTACGAGCAGTACTTC	CASSPGTRVAYEQYF
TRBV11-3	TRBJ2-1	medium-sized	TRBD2	TGTGCCAGCAGCTCGCCCACTAGCGGGGCATACAAGAAATCATACAATGAGCAGTTCTTC	CASSSPTSGAYKKSYNEQFF
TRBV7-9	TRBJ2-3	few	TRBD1	TGTGCCAGCAGACGCCACCGGGACAGGGATCTAGATACGCAGTATTTT	CASRRHRDRDLDTQYF
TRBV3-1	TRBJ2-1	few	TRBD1	TGTGCCAGCAGAAACGACAGGGGCAAGATCAATGAGCAGTTCTTC	CASRNDRGKINEQFF
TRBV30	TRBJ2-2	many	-	TGTGCCTGGAGTCTAGGGTTCACCGGGGAGCTGTTTTTT	CAWSLGFTGELFF
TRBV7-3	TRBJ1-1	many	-	TGTGCCAGCAGCTTAAATCCGGCAGGGAGGAACACTGAAGCTTTCTTT	CASSLNPAGRNTEAFF
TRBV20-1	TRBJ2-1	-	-	TGCTGTGCTAGAGATCAGAATAGGCCCTTAGGGTACAATGAGCAGTTCTTC	CCARDQNRPLGYNEQFF
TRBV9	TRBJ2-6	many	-	TGTGCCAGCAGCGTAGGTTCCGGAACCCTTGGGGCCAACGTCCTGACTTTC	CASSVGSGTLGANVLTF
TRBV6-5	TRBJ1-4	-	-	TGTGCCAGCAGTTACTCGCCGGATTTTAATGAAAAACTGTTTTTT	CASSYSPDFNEKLFF
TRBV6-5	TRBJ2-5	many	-	TGTGCCAGCAGTTACGAGACAGGTATCAACAAAGAGACCCAGTACTTC	CASSYETGINKETQYF
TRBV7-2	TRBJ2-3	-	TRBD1	TGTGCCAGCAAAGAGTCACGGGGCAGGGGGTCAGATACGCAGTATTTT	CASKESRGRGSDTQYF
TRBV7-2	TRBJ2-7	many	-	TGTGCCAGCAGGGGACCGGATAGGCGACAGTACTTC	CASRGPDRRQYF
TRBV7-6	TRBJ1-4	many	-	TGTGCCAGCAGCTTATTGGAACAGGGAGGAGAAAAACTGTTTTTT	CASSLLEQGGEKLFF
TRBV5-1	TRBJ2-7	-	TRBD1	TGCGCCAGCAGCTTATCCGGGACAGGGTTTTACGAGCAGTACTTC	CASSLSGTGFYEQYF
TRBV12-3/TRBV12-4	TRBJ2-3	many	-	TGTGCCAGCAGTTTTTCAGCCGGACGGGATACGCAGTATTTT	CASSFSAGRDTQYF
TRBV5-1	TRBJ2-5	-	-	TGCGCCAGCTCGGCGGCCAGCGGAGAGACCCAGTACTTC	CASSAASGETQYF
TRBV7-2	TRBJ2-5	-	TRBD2	TGTGCCAGCAGCTGGACTAGCGGGGGGGTTCAACAGACCCAGTACTTC	CASSWTSGGVQQTQYF
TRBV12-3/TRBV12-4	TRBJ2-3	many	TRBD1	TGTGCCAGCAGCGACAGGGGGCGCACAGATACGCAGTATTTT	CASSDRGRTDTQYF
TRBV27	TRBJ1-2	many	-	TGTGCCAGCAGCCTAGGGGGGTTTCCCTATGGCTACACCTTC	CASSLGGFPYGYTF
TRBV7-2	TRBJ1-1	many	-	TGTGCCAGCAGCTTAGACCCAGGGAGAAACACTGAAGCTTTCTTT	CASSLDPGRNTEAFF
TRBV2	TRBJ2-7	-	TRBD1	TGTGCCAGCACGGACAGGACTTACGAGCAGTACTTC	CASTDRTYEQYF
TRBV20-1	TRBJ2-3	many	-	TGCAGTGCTACCACTCCATCCAGCACGAGCACAGATACGCAGTATTTT	CSATTPSSTSTDTQYF